The 25 T cell receptor beta chains in this list originate from one sample, sequenced in a study of siplizumab effects on memory and regulatory T cells. Sequenced by immunoSEQ multiplex PCR; TCRdb stores in-frame clones only, minus some. The sample has tens of thousands of clones, about 88% seen once. Sequenced material: naive CD8+ T cells sorted from blood. Receptors were obtained from a human donor in good health.

Only one count was recorded for this clone. The CDR3 DNA sequence: TGCGCCAGCAGGACAGGGGTGGCCAATGAGCAGTTCTTC. This codes for CASRTGVANEQFF. This chain joins TRBV5-1 and TRBJ2-1; TRBD1 matches at 8 bases. CDR1 is SGHRS, CDR2 YFSETQ, per germline. V was pared by 5 bases and J by 6 bases, with 4 bases of the junction left unmatched. The CDR3 totals 13 residues. Full variable domain (rest looked up from reference TRBV5-1 and TRBJ2-1): KAGVTQTPRYLIKTRGQQVTLSCSPISGHRSVSWYQQTPGQGLQFLFEYFSETQRNKGNFPGRFSGRQFSNSRSEMNVSTLELGDSALYLCASRTGVANEQFFGPGTRLTVL.

This chain connects TRBV19 to TRBJ2-1; weak D call: TRBD2 (5 bases). The length of the CDR3 is 14 residues. V shed 6 bases and J shed 0 bases, with 9 bases lying between them. Germline V gene lookup returns CDR1 LNHDA and CDR2 SQIVND (reference sequence). The CDR3 sequence is CASRKAVSYNEQFF. The CDR3 DNA reads as TGTGCCAGTAGGAAAGCGGTCTCCTACAATGAGCAGTTCTTC.

The J gene is TRBJ2-7, the V gene TRBV5-1; 7 bases agree with TRBD1. Germline-derived CDR1 and CDR2 are SGHRS and YFSETQ. The J segment lost 5 bases and the V segment lost 6 bases, leaving 11 bases of the junction unmatched. The CDR3 is 14 residues long. The CDR3 sequence is CASTLTTGLNEQYF. Here the CDR3 DNA reads TGCGCCAGCACTTTAACGACAGGGCTTAACGAGCAGTACTTC.

CDR3 DNA sequence: TGCGCCAGCAGTGACGCGGATTACAATGAGCAGTTCTTC. Its translation: CASSDADYNEQFF. The rearrangement links TRBV10-2 to TRBJ2-1; D gene unclear. Trimming left V 3 bases short and J 4 bases short, with 7 bases between. The CDR3 extends over 13 amino acids. Germline assignment: CDR1 WSHSY and CDR2 SAAADI.

This chain connects TRBV11-2 to TRBJ1-3, with 7 bases aligning to TRBD1. V lost 5 bases and J lost 3; bases outside the gene matches: 4. The CDR3 is made up of 14 amino acids. Germline CDR1 reads SGHAT; CDR2 reads FQNNGV. The DNA of the CDR3 is TGTGCCAGCAGCCCAACAGGGGTTGGAAACACCATATATTTT. Amino acid sequence: CASSPTGVGNTIYF.

The V gene is TRBV9, the J gene TRBJ2-3; D not certain. The CDR3 sequence is 16 residues long. Germline-derived CDR1 and CDR2 are SGDLS and YYNGEE. V lost 0 bases and J lost 2, with 13 bases in between. The CDR3 nucleotides read TGTGCCAGCAGCGTAGAGCCGTTTCCTCCCACAGATACGCAGTATTTT. Its protein is CASSVEPFPPTDTQYF.

V and J are TRBV9 and TRBJ1-5; 9 bases agree with TRBD1. V shed 1 base, J shed 0 bases, and the junction held 11 bases outside the gene matches. This CDR3 comprises 19 residues. Germline V gene sequence: CDR1 SGDLS, CDR2 YYNGEE. The DNA for the CDR3 is TGTGCCAGCAGCGTAAGCGGGACAGGGTCCGTGTATAGCAATCAGCCCCAGCATTTT. Amino acids: CASSVSGTGSVYSNQPQHF.

The chain carries TRBV7-8 and TRBJ2-7; 7 bases are a match to TRBD1. The CDR3 is made up of 14 amino acids. The germline CDR1 and CDR2 sequences are SGHVS and FQNEAQ. V lost 4 bases and J lost 2; bases outside the gene matches: 5. The CDR3 DNA follows: TGTGCCAGCAGCTCCCGGGACAGAGCCTACGAGCAGTACTTC. Its translation is CASSSRDRAYEQYF.

This clone appeared a single time. J is TRBJ1-2 and V is TRBV27; 8 nucleotides match TRBD1. V was clipped by 6 bases and J by 8 bases; unmatched bases: 5. The CDR3 is 12 amino acids. Germline-derived CDR1 and CDR2 are MNHEY and SMNVEV (reference sequence). Written as DNA, the CDR3 is TGTGCCAGCAGCCTGACAGGGGTCGGCTACACCTTC. Its protein is CASSLTGVGYTF.

This chain connects TRBV19 to TRBJ1-5; no clear D gene. This CDR3 region has 12 residues. In germline, CDR1 is LNHDA, CDR2 SQIVND (reference sequence). The V and J ends lost 7 bases and 7 bases respectively, with 11 bases between them. CDR3 in amino acids: CASKMGFQPQHF. Written as DNA, the CDR3 is TGTGCCAGTAAGATGGGTTTCCAGCCCCAGCATTTT.

The rearrangement uses TRBV14 and TRBJ2-5; 9 bases line up with TRBD2. The CDR3 sequence is 17 residues long. Germline V CDR1 and CDR2: SGHDN, FVKESK. Trimming at V came to 4 bases and at J to 4 bases, leaving 13 bases not matched to a gene. Here the CDR3 reads CASSPFAGRAGGETQYF. The CDR3 region has the DNA TGTGCCAGCAGCCCCTTCGCCGGGAGAGCGGGGGGAGAGACCCAGTACTTC.

This sequence joins TRBV6-5 and TRBJ1-6; D is unresolved. The CDR3 totals 14 residues. Trimming pared 0 bases from V and 15 bases from J, leaving 15 bases between. Germline V gives CDR1 MNHEY, CDR2 SVGAGI. CDR3 sequence: CASSYSGSPGHLHF. As DNA, the CDR3 is TGTGCCAGCAGTTACTCAGGGTCCCCTGGGCACCTCCACTTT.

For this clone: Relative to the germline gene, one junction end is altered; a read error may explain this. This chain uses TRBV15 with TRBJ2-7, with a possible D match to TRBD2 (6 bases). Germline V lookup: CDR1 LNHNV, CDR2 YYDKDF (reference sequence). The CDR3 has 11 residues. The CDR3, as DNA: TGTGCCACCAGCAGAGAGCCCTGGGGGGACTTC. Encoded protein: CATSREPWGDF.

The chain carries TRBV7-2 and TRBJ2-3; D perhaps matches TRBD1 (5 bases). V was trimmed by 1 base and J by 2 bases, leaving 16 bases between them. This CDR3 has 17 amino acids. Germline CDR1 and CDR2: SGHTA and FQGNSA. The CDR3 coding sequence is TGTGCCAGCAGCTTAGAAGGACACCAGCCTAACACAGATACGCAGTATTTT. This encodes CASSLEGHQPNTDTQYF.

The V gene is TRBV2, the J gene TRBJ2-7, with 9 bases identical to TRBD1. Germline-derived CDR1 and CDR2 are SNHLY and FYNNEI. There are 16 residues in the CDR3. Germline trimming cut 0 bases from V and 3 bases from J; bases unmatched to any gene: 6. Here the CDR3 reads CASSEALTGGLYEQYF. In DNA form, the CDR3 reads TGTGCCAGCAGTGAAGCGCTAACAGGGGGCCTCTACGAGCAGTACTTC.

The chain uses TRBV2 and TRBJ2-3; D remains unclear. The CDR3 runs to 11 residues. In germline, CDR1 is SNHLY, CDR2 FYNNEI. V shed 7 bases and J shed 3 bases, with 5 bases lying between them. The CDR3 sequence: CASIHTDTQYF. In nucleotides, the CDR3 is TGTGCCAGCATCCATACAGATACGCAGTATTTT.

The chain carries TRBV11-2 and TRBJ2-1; D might be TRBD2 (5 bases). The germline V gene encodes CDR1 SGHAT and CDR2 FQNNGV. CDR3 size: 10 residues. The V end lost 6 bases, the J end lost 8 bases, and 5 bases lay between the germline ends. CDR3 nucleotides: TGTGCCAGCAGGGAGGATGAGCAGTTCTTC. Translating gives CASREDEQFF.

The chain has TRBV27 and TRBJ2-7; 8 nucleotides line up with TRBD2. The V gene end was trimmed by 6 bases and the J gene end by 4 bases; junction bases not matched to a gene: 11. The CDR3 runs 15 residues. Germline V lookup: CDR1 MNHEY, CDR2 SMNVEV (reference sequence). The CDR3 is CASSLNQGLGYEQYF. The CDR3 region has the DNA TGTGCCAGCAGCCTTAATCAGGGACTAGGTTACGAGCAGTACTTC.

V gene TRBV5-5 combines with J gene TRBJ1-1; D unclear. Per the germline V gene, CDR1 is SGHKS and CDR2 is YYEKEE (reference sequence). The CDR3 is 12 amino acids. Trimming pared 3 bases from V and 2 bases from J, leaving 5 bases between. CDR3 region: CASSSGNTEAFF. In nucleotides, the CDR3 is TGTGCCAGCAGCTCAGGAAACACTGAAGCTTTCTTT.

This clone is a singleton in its sample. The gene calls are TRBV4-1 and TRBJ2-1, with TRBD2 matching over 13 bases. The CDR3 covers 16 residues. In germline, CDR1 is MGHRA, CDR2 YSYEKL. After removal of 6 bases from V and 5 bases from J, the junction contained 7 bases not matched to a gene. In DNA, the CDR3 is TGCGCCAGCAGTCGTACTAGCGGGGGGGCCAACAATGAGCAGTTCTTC. Protein: CASSRTSGGANNEQFF.

The chain is built from TRBV11-1 and TRBJ2-5; 10 nucleotides agree with TRBD2. There are 15 residues in the CDR3. After removal of 4 bases from V and 4 bases from J, the junction contained 6 bases not matched to a gene. Germline CDR1 SGHAT, CDR2 FQDESV (reference sequence). The CDR3 DNA sequence: TGTGCCAGCAGCTCCCTAGCGGGAGAGGGAGAGACCCAGTACTTC. It specifies CASSSLAGEGETQYF. Drawing the rest from reference TRBV11-1 and TRBJ2-5, the complete variable domain is EAEVAQSPRYKITEKSQAVAFWCDPISGHATLYWYRQILGQGPELLVQFQDESVVDDSQLPKDRFSAERLKGVDSTLKIQPAELGDSAMYLCASSSLAGEGETQYFGPGTRLLVL.

V and J are TRBV9 and TRBJ2-7; the match to TRBD2 covers 10 bases. Unmatched junction bases numbered 6, after V lost 3 bases and J lost 0 bases. Germline V gene data show CDR1 as SGDLS and CDR2 as YYNGEE. There are 16 residues in the CDR3. As DNA, the CDR3 is TGTGCCAGCAGCGCAAAACTAGCGGGGAGCTCCTACGAGCAGTACTTC. It codes for CASSAKLAGSSYEQYF.

This clone was found a few times. The rearrangement joins TRBV30 to TRBJ1-2; possible D gene TRBD1, 5 bases. Germline values: CDR1 GTSNPN, CDR2 SVGIG (reference sequence). The V end was cut by 4 bases, the J end by 2 bases, with 14 bases between. This CDR3 spans 14 amino acids. In DNA, the CDR3 is TGTGCCTGGAATCTGGCAGGGAGCAACTATGGCTACACCTTC. It specifies CAWNLAGSNYGYTF. The full variable domain, with the rest looked up from reference TRBV30 and TRBJ1-2, is SQTIHQWPATLVQPVGSPLSLECTVEGTSNPNLYWYRQAAGRGLQLLFYSVGIGQISSEVPQNLSASRPQDRQFILSSKKLLLSDSGFYLCAWNLAGSNYGYTFGSGTRLTVV.

As DNA, the CDR3 is TGTGCCAGCAGCCGTGGGGGTGGGTCGTACGAGCAGTACTTC. It yields the protein CASSRGGGSYEQYF. The V call is TRBV7-6, the J call TRBJ2-7, with D possibly being TRBD1 or TRBD2 (5 bases each). V gave up 5 bases and J gave up 4 bases, with 15 bases separating them. The CDR3 runs 14 residues. CDR1 and CDR2 (germline): SGHVS, FNYEAQ.

V is TRBV6-6 and J is TRBJ1-1; D gene uncertain. Germline V gene data show CDR1 as MNHNY and CDR2 as SVGAGI (reference sequence). V lost 6 bases and J 0 bases, leaving 8 bases between the germline ends. The CDR3 totals 13 residues. The CDR3 region has the DNA TGTGCCAGCAGAAGTCAGGTGAACACTGAAGCTTTCTTT. Its translation is CASRSQVNTEAFF.